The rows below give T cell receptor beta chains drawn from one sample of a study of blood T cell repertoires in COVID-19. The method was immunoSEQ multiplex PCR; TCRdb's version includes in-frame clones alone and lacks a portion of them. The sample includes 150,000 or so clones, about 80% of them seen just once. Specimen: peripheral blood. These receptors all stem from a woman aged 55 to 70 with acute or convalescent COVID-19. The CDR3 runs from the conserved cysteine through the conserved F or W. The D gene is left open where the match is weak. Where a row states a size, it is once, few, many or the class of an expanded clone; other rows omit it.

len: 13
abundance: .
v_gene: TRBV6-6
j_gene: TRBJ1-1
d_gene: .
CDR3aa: CASRQQENTEAFF
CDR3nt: TGTGCCAGCAGGCAACAGGAGAACACTGAAGCTTTCTTT

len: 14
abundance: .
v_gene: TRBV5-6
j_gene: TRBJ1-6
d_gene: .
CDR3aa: CASSLDPGESPLHF
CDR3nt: TGTGCCAGCAGCTTGGACCCGGGGGAATCACCCCTCCACTTT

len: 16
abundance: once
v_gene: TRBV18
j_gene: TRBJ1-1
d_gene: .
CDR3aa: CASSPMTGQMNTEAFF
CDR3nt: TGTGCCAGCTCACCAATGACAGGACAAATGAACACTGAAGCTTTCTTT

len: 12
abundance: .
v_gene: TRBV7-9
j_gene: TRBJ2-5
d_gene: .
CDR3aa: CASTTPGETQYF
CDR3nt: TGTGCCAGCACCACACCCGGGGAGACCCAGTACTTC

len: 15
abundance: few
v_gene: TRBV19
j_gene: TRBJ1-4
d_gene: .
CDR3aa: CASRALTERREKLFF
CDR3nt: TGTGCCAGTAGAGCCCTAACAGAGAGAAGGGAAAAACTGTTTTTT

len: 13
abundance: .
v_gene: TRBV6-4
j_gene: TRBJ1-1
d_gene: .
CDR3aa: CASSPGTGHEAFF
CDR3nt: TGTGCCAGCAGTCCCGGAACAGGGCATGAAGCTTTCTTT

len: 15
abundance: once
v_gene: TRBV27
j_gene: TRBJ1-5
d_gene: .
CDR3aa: CASSALTAPNQPQHF
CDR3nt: TGTGCCAGCAGTGCCCTGACAGCCCCTAATCAGCCCCAGCATTTT

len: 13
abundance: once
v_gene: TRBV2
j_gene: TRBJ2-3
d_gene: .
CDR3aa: CASTPAGMHTQYF
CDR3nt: TGTGCCAGCACTCCTGCGGGGATGCATACGCAGTATTTT

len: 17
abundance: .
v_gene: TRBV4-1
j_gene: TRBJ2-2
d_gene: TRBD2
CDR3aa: CASSARGLAGATGELFF
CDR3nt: TGCGCCAGCAGCGCAAGAGGGCTAGCGGGGGCCACCGGGGAGCTGTTTTTT

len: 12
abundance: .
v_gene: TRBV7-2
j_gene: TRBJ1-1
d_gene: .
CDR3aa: CASSLGTSEAFF
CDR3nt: TGTGCCAGCAGCTTAGGAACTTCTGAAGCTTTCTTT

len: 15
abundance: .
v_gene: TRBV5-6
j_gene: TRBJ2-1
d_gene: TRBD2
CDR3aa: CASSPGTSGVTKQFF
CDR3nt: TGTGCCAGCAGCCCGGGGACTAGCGGGGTTACCAAGCAGTTCTTC

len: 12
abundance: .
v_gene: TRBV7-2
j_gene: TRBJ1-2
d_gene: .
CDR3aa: CASSTRQYGYTF
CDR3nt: TGTGCCAGCAGTACCCGACAATATGGCTACACCTTC

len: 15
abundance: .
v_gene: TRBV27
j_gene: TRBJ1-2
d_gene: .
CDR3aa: CASSLSGGLNYGYTF
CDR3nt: TGTGCCAGCAGTTTATCCGGCGGTCTTAACTATGGCTACACCTTC

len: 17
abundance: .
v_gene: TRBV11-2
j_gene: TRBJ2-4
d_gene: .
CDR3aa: CASSLESRGVAKNIQYF
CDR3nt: TGTGCCAGCAGCTTAGAATCCAGGGGGGTAGCCAAAAACATTCAGTACTTC

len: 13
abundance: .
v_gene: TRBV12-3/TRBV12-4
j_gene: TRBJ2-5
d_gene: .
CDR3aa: CASSFGLAETQYF
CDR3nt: TGTGCCAGCAGTTTCGGGCTAGCTGAGACCCAGTACTTC

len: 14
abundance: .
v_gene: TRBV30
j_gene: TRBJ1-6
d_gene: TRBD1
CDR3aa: CAWSSGTGNSPLHF
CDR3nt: TGTGCCTGGAGTTCCGGGACAGGGAATTCACCCCTCCACTTT

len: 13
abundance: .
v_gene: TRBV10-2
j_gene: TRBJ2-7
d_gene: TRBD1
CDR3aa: CASSRDSRYEQYF
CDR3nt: TGCGCCAGCAGCCGGGACAGCCGCTACGAGCAGTACTTC

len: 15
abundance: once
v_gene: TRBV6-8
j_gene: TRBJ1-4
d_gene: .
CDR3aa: CASSRRQEVQEKLFF
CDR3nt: TGTGCCAGCAGCCGGCGACAGGAGGTTCAGGAAAAACTGTTTTTT

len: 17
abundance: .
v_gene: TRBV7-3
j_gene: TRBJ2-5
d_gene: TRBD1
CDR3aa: CASSPTGVSLIQETQYF
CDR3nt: TGTGCCAGCAGCCCGACAGGGGTTTCCCTAATCCAAGAGACCCAGTACTTC

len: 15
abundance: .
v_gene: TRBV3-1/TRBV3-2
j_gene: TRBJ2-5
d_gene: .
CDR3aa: CASSRMEGAGETQYF
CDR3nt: TGTGCCAGCAGCCGTATGGAGGGAGCCGGTGAGACCCAGTACTTC

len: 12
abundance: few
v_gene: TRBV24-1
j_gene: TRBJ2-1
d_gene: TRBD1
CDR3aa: CATMGQGGEQFF
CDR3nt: TGTGCCACCATGGGACAGGGCGGTGAGCAGTTCTTC

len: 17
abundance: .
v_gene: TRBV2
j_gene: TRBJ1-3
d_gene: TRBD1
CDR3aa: CASSDRGGGTSGNTIYF
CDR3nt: TGTGCCAGCAGTGATCGAGGAGGGGGCACCTCTGGAAACACCATATATTTT

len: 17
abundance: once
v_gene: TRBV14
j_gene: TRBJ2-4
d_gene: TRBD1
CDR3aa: CASSQTAKTGIANIQYF
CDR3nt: TGTGCCAGCAGCCAGACCGCAAAGACAGGGATAGCAAACATTCAGTACTTC

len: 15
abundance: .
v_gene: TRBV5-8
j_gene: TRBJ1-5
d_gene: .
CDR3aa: CASRTPGTNNQPQHF
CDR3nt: TGTGCCAGCAGGACACCCGGGACAAACAATCAGCCCCAGCATTTT

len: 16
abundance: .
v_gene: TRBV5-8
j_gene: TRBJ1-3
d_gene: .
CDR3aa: CASSLIAGGRGNTIYF
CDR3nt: TGTGCCAGCAGCTTGATAGCGGGGGGCCGTGGAAACACCATATATTTT

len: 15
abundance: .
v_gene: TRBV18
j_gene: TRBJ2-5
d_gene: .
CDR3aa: CASSPGGTEKETQYF
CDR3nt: TGTGCCAGCTCACCAGGGGGGACAGAAAAAGAGACCCAGTACTTC

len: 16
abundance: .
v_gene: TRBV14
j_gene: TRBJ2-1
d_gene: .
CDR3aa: CASSQDQGSSYNEQFF
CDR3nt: TGTGCCAGCAGCCAAGATCAAGGTAGCTCGTACAATGAGCAGTTCTTC

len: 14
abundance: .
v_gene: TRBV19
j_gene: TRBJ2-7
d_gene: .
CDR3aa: CASSAGPLAYEQYF
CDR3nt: TGTGCCAGTAGTGCGGGACCGTTGGCCTACGAGCAGTACTTC

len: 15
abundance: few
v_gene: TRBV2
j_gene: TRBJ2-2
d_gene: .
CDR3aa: CASSELQENTGELFF
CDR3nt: TGTGCCAGCAGTGAGTTACAGGAAAACACCGGGGAGCTGTTTTTT

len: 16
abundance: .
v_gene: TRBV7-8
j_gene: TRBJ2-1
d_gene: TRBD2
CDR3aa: CASSLERGRLAGEQFF
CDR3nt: TGTGCCAGCAGCTTGGAGCGGGGGCGCTTAGCTGGTGAGCAGTTCTTC